The 27 T cell receptor beta chains presented below share a single source sample, sequenced in a study of Tregs in tolerant kidney transplant recipients. Clones were read by immunoSEQ multiplex PCR, and TCRdb kept only the in-frame ones, dropping some. Counted here are about 110,000 clones, about 90% occurring once; the ten biggest clones make up 0.34%. Here the sequenced sample was CD4+ T cells from blood, taken before the transplant. All receptors derive from a human donor who received a combined kidney and bone marrow transplant.

The V gene is TRBV29-1, the J gene TRBJ2-7; 7 bases line up with TRBD2. Germline loops: CDR1 SQVTM, CDR2 ANQGSEA. With 4 bases clipped from V and 4 bases from J, the junction kept 7 bases outside the gene matches. The CDR3 spans 13 residues. The CDR3 DNA reads TGCAGCGTTGGGCCCCGCGGGGGTTACGAGCAGTACTTC. Amino acids: CSVGPRGGYEQYF.

V usage is TRBV5-6 and J usage is TRBJ1-1, with D possibly matching TRBD1 (6 bases). Germline-derived CDR1 and CDR2 are SGHDT and YYEEEE. V lost 1 base and J lost 1, with 8 bases in between. CDR3 length equals 14 residues. CDR3 loop: CASSLTGPNTEAFF. In DNA, the CDR3 is TGTGCCAGCAGCTTGACAGGGCCGAACACTGAAGCTTTCTTT.

The chain couples TRBV11-2 to TRBJ2-7; 11 nucleotides line up with TRBD1. The trim removed 5 bases at V and 1 base at J, leaving 1 base unmatched. The length of the CDR3 is 14 residues. Germline V CDR1 and CDR2: SGHAT, FQNNGV. CDR3 sequence (DNA): TGTGCCAGCAGCGGACAGGGGGCGTCCTACGAGCAGTACTTC. Translating gives CASSGQGASYEQYF.

The J gene is TRBJ1-2, the V gene TRBV11-2; 7 bases map to TRBD1. There are 16 residues in the CDR3. J gave up 4 bases and V 0 bases, and 8 bases lay outside the gene matches. Germline CDR1 and CDR2: SGHAT and FQNNGV. CDR3 DNA sequence: TGTGCCAGCAGCTTAGAGGGTAGGGGGCCTGGCTATGGCTACACCTTC. The encoded protein is CASSLEGRGPGYGYTF.

V and J are TRBV11-2 and TRBJ1-1; D remains unclear. The CDR3 spans 13 residues. CDR1 and CDR2 (germline): SGHAT, FQNNGV. Trimming stripped 5 bases from V and 2 bases from J, with 9 bases between. Here the CDR3 reads CASSPGLNTEAFF. CDR3 bases: TGTGCCAGCAGCCCAGGTCTAAACACTGAAGCTTTCTTT.

The chain has TRBV7-8 and TRBJ2-1; D possibly corresponds to TRBD2 (6 bases). The CDR3 is 17 amino acids. The V end was cut by 4 bases, the J end by 3 bases, with 19 bases between. Per the germline V gene, CDR1 is SGHVS and CDR2 is FQNEAQ. CDR3 nucleotide sequence: TGTGCCAGCAGCTCCCTGAGGGAAGCGGGCCGCTACAATGAGCAGTTCTTC. Translating gives CASSSLREAGRYNEQFF.

J is TRBJ2-7 and V is TRBV7-2, with unresolved D. The CDR3 is 12 amino acids. The V and J ends lost 5 bases and 4 bases respectively, with 9 bases between them. Germline V lookup: CDR1 SGHTA, CDR2 FQGNSA. The CDR3 region is CASSGAPYEQYF. In DNA, the CDR3 is TGTGCCAGCAGCGGAGCACCATACGAGCAGTACTTC. The whole variable domain, remainder taken from reference TRBV7-2 and TRBJ2-7, is GAGVSQSPSNKVTEKGKDVELRCDPISGHTALYWYRQSLGQGLEFLIYFQGNSAPDKSGLPSDRFSAERTGGSVSTLTIQRTQQEDSAVYLCASSGAPYEQYFGPGTRLTVT.

In this sample, this clone turned up once. The V and J genes are TRBV7-6 and TRBJ2-2, with 8 bases that match TRBD1. The CDR3 covers 16 residues. The germline CDR1 and CDR2 sequences are SGHVS and FNYEAQ. V trimming: 8 bases; J trimming: 4 bases; junction bases outside the gene matches: 12. This chain's CDR3 is CASRVSGQGVTGELFF. DNA of the CDR3: TGTGCCAGCCGCGTATCCGGACAGGGTGTCACCGGGGAGCTGTTTTTT.

Concerning this clone: At one end, the junction sequence differs from germline, possibly due to a read error. The chain has TRBV5-1 and TRBJ1-3; the D is unclear. The CDR3 covers 15 residues. Germline CDR1 SGHRS, CDR2 YFSETQ. The chain's CDR3 is CASSLAAVSGSTIYF. The CDR3 region has the DNA TGCGCCAGCAGCTTGGCGGCGGTCTCTGGAAGCACCATATATTTT.

The V call is TRBV19, the J call TRBJ2-3; the D is unclear. Looked up from germline, CDR1 is LNHDA and CDR2 is SQIVND (reference sequence). This CDR3 has 12 amino acids. V gave up 6 bases and J gave up 0 bases, with 4 bases separating them. CDR3 nucleotide sequence: TGTGCCAGTAGAGCTAGCACAGATACGCAGTATTTT. It codes for CASRASTDTQYF.

The V and J genes are TRBV7-2 and TRBJ2-3, with a weak D call TRBD1 (5 bases). Germline-derived CDR1 and CDR2 are SGHTA and FQGNSA. The CDR3 totals 14 residues. V was shortened by 0 bases and J by 3 bases, with 7 bases between the two germline ends. This CDR3 is CASSLARATDTQYF. The DNA of the CDR3 is TGTGCCAGCAGCTTAGCCAGGGCGACAGATACGCAGTATTTT.

The chain carries TRBV6-5 and TRBJ1-2; D possibly corresponds to TRBD1 (5 bases). The CDR3 is made up of 14 amino acids. The germline gives CDR1 MNHEY, CDR2 SVGAGI. V dropped 7 bases and J dropped 8 bases, with 20 bases sitting between them. CDR3 residues: CASNALTASGGYTF. CDR3 coding DNA: TGTGCCAGCAACGCCTTGACAGCGTCCGGGGGCTACACCTTC.

This chain uses TRBV9 with TRBJ1-2; the D is unclear. The CDR3 has 15 amino acids. Deletions cut 0 bases from V and 2 bases from J, with 11 bases between. Per germline, CDR1 SGDLS and CDR2 YYNGEE. CDR3 amino acids: CASSVDGEGNYGYTF. The CDR3 DNA sequence: TGTGCCAGCAGCGTAGACGGAGAAGGAAACTATGGCTACACCTTC.

The rearrangement links TRBV5-6 to TRBJ1-5; D is uncertain. V dropped 4 bases and J dropped 6 bases, with 14 bases sitting between them. CDR1 is SGHDT, CDR2 YYEEEE, per germline. CDR3 length: 14 amino acids. This chain's CDR3 is CASSSSAPGQPQHF. The CDR3 bases are TGTGCCAGCAGCAGCTCGGCCCCGGGTCAGCCCCAGCATTTT.

V and J are TRBV30 and TRBJ2-5; TRBD2 might be the D (5 bases). Germline assignment: CDR1 GTSNPN and CDR2 SVGIG (reference sequence). Deletions cut 4 bases from V and 5 bases from J, with 11 bases between. The CDR3 runs 12 residues. CDR3 region: CAWMGDGETQYF. As DNA, the CDR3 is TGTGCCTGGATGGGAGATGGGGAGACCCAGTACTTC.

A few counts support this clone. This chain uses TRBV11-2 with TRBJ1-2; D is unclear. V shed 4 bases and J shed 4 bases, with 7 bases lying between them. The CDR3 covers 12 residues. Germline lookup yields CDR1 SGHAT and CDR2 FQNNGV. Written as DNA, the CDR3 is TGTGCCAGCAGCTCGGAGGGCTATGGCTACACCTTC. Amino acids: CASSSEGYGYTF.

The chain employs TRBV5-5 and TRBJ1-5; 7 bases map to TRBD1. Per the germline V gene, CDR1 is SGHKS and CDR2 is YYEKEE (reference sequence). Losses at the gene ends were 0 bases for V and 2 bases for J; bases not matched to a gene: 8. The CDR3 extends over 17 amino acids. The CDR3 region is CASSLVFSGQGNQPQHF. In nucleotides, the CDR3 is TGTGCCAGCAGCTTGGTGTTTTCAGGACAGGGCAATCAGCCCCAGCATTTT.

The rearrangement joins TRBV30 to TRBJ1-5; D ambiguous. CDR1 is GTSNPN, CDR2 SVGIG, per germline (reference sequence). The CDR3 has 14 amino acids. Trimming pared 3 bases from V and 3 bases from J, leaving 12 bases between. CDR3 nucleotides: TGTGCCTGGAGCGTGATGTCGGTCAATCAGCCCCAGCATTTT. Translated, it gives CAWSVMSVNQPQHF.

The gene calls are TRBV15 and TRBJ2-1; D gene unclear. The CDR3 length is 15 residues. Germline CDR1 and CDR2: LNHNV and YYDKDF (reference sequence). V was trimmed by 5 bases and J by 4 bases, leaving 15 bases between them. Written as DNA, the CDR3 is TGTGCCACCAGCCCAAGGCTCAGCGCTTACAATGAGCAGTTCTTC. Amino acids: CATSPRLSAYNEQFF.

The chain employs TRBV7-2 and TRBJ1-2, with 12 positions matching TRBD1. The CDR3 totals 17 residues. The germline V gene encodes CDR1 SGHTA and CDR2 FQGNSA. V lost 4 bases, J lost 5 bases, and 11 bases stayed unmatched. The CDR3 region is CASSYTGTGGFGYGYTF. CDR3 in DNA: TGTGCCAGCAGCTATACCGGGACAGGGGGCTTCGGTTATGGCTACACCTTC.

The chain combines TRBV6-5 with TRBJ2-3, with D possibly matching TRBD2 (5 bases). Trimming left V 2 bases short and J 4 bases short, with 10 bases between. CDR1 is MNHEY, CDR2 SVGAGI, per germline. CDR3 size: 14 residues. Written as DNA, the CDR3 is TGTGCCAGCAGTTACGAGAGGGAAGCAGATACGCAGTATTTT. Protein: CASSYEREADTQYF.

The chain recombines TRBV10-3 with TRBJ2-2; TRBD1 matches 7 bases. Germline V gene data show CDR1 as ENHRY and CDR2 as SYGVKD. The CDR3 sequence is 15 residues long. J gave up 0 bases and V 6 bases, and 4 bases lay outside the gene matches. The CDR3 sequence is CAIRGDSANTGELFF. The DNA for the CDR3 is TGTGCCATCAGGGGGGACAGCGCGAACACCGGGGAGCTGTTTTTT.

Details on this clone: The sample contains more than one DNA sequence encoding this CDR3. The genes are TRBV19 and TRBJ1-5; D remains unclear. Germline V lookup: CDR1 LNHDA, CDR2 SQIVND (reference sequence). V lost 3 bases to trimming and J lost 1 base, with 4 bases between them. The CDR3 runs 13 residues. The CDR3 sequence is CASSIQSNQPQHF. The CDR3 DNA sequence: TGTGCCAGTAGTATCCAAAGCAATCAGCCCCAGCATTTT.

The chain joins TRBV7-8 to TRBJ2-1, with D possibly matching TRBD1 (6 bases). Germline assignment: CDR1 SGHVS and CDR2 FQNEAQ. CDR3 length: 17 residues. Trimming took 5 bases from V and 6 from J, leaving 23 bases between them. CDR3 loop: CASSPLGSRGIFNEQFF. The CDR3 coding sequence is TGTGCCAGCAGCCCCCTGGGGTCTAGGGGGATTTTCAATGAGCAGTTCTTC.

The V gene is TRBV10-2, the J gene TRBJ2-1; the match to TRBD2 covers 7 bases. CDR3 size: 15 residues. The V and J ends lost 7 bases and 4 bases, in that order; junction bases with no gene match: 10. Germline CDR1 is WSHSY and CDR2 is SAAADI. This CDR3 is CASTPSGGNYNEQFF. The CDR3 DNA follows: TGCGCCAGCACTCCTAGCGGAGGGAATTACAATGAGCAGTTCTTC.

J is TRBJ2-7 and V is TRBV6-5; tentatively, D is TRBD2 (5 bases). V was clipped by 2 bases and J by 0 bases, with 5 bases between them. Germline values: CDR1 MNHEY, CDR2 SVGAGI. The length of the CDR3 is 13 residues. The chain's CDR3 is CASSYRDSYEQYF. CDR3 sequence (DNA): TGTGCCAGCAGTTACCGGGACTCCTACGAGCAGTACTTC.

V is TRBV27 and J is TRBJ1-2; the match to TRBD1 covers 8 bases. The CDR3 is made up of 15 amino acids. Germline lookup yields CDR1 MNHEY and CDR2 SMNVEV (reference sequence). Trimming cost V 5 bases and J 5 bases; bases outside gene matches: 10. The CDR3 DNA reads as TGTGCCAGCAGTCCCCGACAGGGGATCGGGTATGGCTACACCTTC. Its translation is CASSPRQGIGYGYTF.